The 27 T cell receptor beta chains presented below share a single source sample, sequenced in a study of human T cells and chemical hapten exposure. Time point: pre-sensitization, week 0. The treatment was: therapeutic diphenylcyclopropenone sensitization with weekly scalp DPC. MiXCR was run by TCRdb on the RACE reads, yielding one entry per CDR3 protein. The profile covers tens of thousands of distinct CDR3 sequences, with around 10% appearing a single time and approximately 3.8% taken by the ten largest. This specimen was whole blood, taken in connection with sensitization to the hapten diphenylcyclopropenone (DPC). These receptors were obtained from a woman aged 40 to 50 with alopecia areata. Some clones in this sample may be carry-over from other donors' samples.

CDR3: CASSLDGTSGGRSNEQFF. In DNA, the CDR3 is TGTGCCAGCAGCTTAGATGGGACTAGCGGGGGGCGAAGCAATGAGCAGTTCTTC. The gene calls are TRBV11-2 and TRBJ2-1; 15 bases align to TRBD2. V was pared by 0 bases and J by 6 bases, with 6 bases of the junction left unmatched. The CDR3 has 18 residues. Germline V CDR1 and CDR2: SGHAT, FQNNGV.

This clonotype came up a few times. The rearrangement joins TRBV7-2 to TRBJ2-5; 8 nucleotides agree with TRBD2. Unmatched junction bases numbered 6, after V lost 2 bases and J lost 1 base. Germline V lookup: CDR1 SGHTA, CDR2 FQGNSA. The CDR3 consists of 16 residues. The CDR3 here is CASSLSGGNLQETQYF. CDR3 sequence (DNA): TGTGCCAGCAGCTTAAGCGGGGGAAATCTCCAAGAGACCCAGTACTTC.

This clonotype was found a few times. This rearrangement joins TRBV12-3 or TRBV12-4 to TRBJ1-5; 9 nucleotides agree with TRBD1. V shed 6 bases and J 6 bases; nucleotides not matched to a gene: 15. There are 17 residues in the CDR3. CDR3 coding DNA: TGTGCCAGCAGCCAGGGACAGGGTGGAGGACAGGGTCAGCCCCAGCATTTT. It specifies CASSQGQGGGQGQPQHF.

The chain employs TRBV18 and TRBJ2-2; perhaps TRBD2 as D (6 bases). This CDR3 has 18 residues. The ends were cut back, 3 bases at V and 5 bases at J, with 22 bases in the middle. CDR1 KGHSH and CDR2 LQKENI come from the germline V gene. The CDR3 protein is CASSPLGRGDLRTGELFF. DNA for the CDR3: TGTGCCAGCTCACCTCTCGGCCGTGGGGACTTAAGGACCGGGGAGCTGTTTTTT.

Only one count was recorded for this clonotype. This chain uses TRBV18 with TRBJ1-4, with a tentative D call TRBD1 (5 bases). The V and J ends lost 3 bases and 8 bases respectively, with 10 bases between them. The germline V gene encodes CDR1 KGHSH and CDR2 LQKENI. This CDR3 has 13 residues. CDR3 coding DNA: TGTGCCAGCTCACCGGCCGGGGGGGAAAAACTGTTTTTT. The encoded protein is CASSPAGGEKLFF.

The chain links TRBV29-1 to TRBJ2-1; D call uncertain. Germline V gene sequence: CDR1 SQVTM, CDR2 ANQGSEA. Trimming shortened V by 4 bases and J by 0 bases, and 7 bases separated the two germline ends. The CDR3 consists of 13 residues. The CDR3 coding sequence is TGCAGCGTTGTTCAAAGCTCCTACAATGAGCAGTTCTTC. Its protein product is CSVVQSSYNEQFF.

The table lists this clonotype with a few counts. The CDR3 DNA reads TGCAGTGCTAGATCCCCGACTAGCGGCACAGATACGCAGTATTTT. Protein: CSARSPTSGTDTQYF. The chain couples TRBV20-1 to TRBJ2-3, with 8 bases aligning to TRBD2. The trim removed 2 bases at V and 1 base at J, leaving 5 bases unmatched. Germline values: CDR1 DFQATT, CDR2 SNEGSKA (reference sequence). CDR3 length: 15 amino acids.

The CDR3 sequence is CASSLSLQGGNNYGYTF. In DNA, the CDR3 is TGCGCCAGCAGCCTCTCATTACAGGGGGGAAATAACTATGGCTACACCTTC. The V gene is TRBV4-1, the J gene TRBJ1-2; 8 positions match TRBD1. J gave up 1 base and V 4 bases, and 11 bases lay outside the gene matches. Germline V gene lookup returns CDR1 MGHRA and CDR2 YSYEKL. CDR3 length: 17 residues.

The genes are TRBV11-2 and TRBJ1-5; 8 nucleotides agree with TRBD1. Germline CDR1 reads SGHAT; CDR2 reads FQNNGV. The CDR3 loop spans 13 amino acids. With V trimmed by 5 bases and J by 9 bases, 6 bases remained unmatched. The CDR3 spells CASSPGQGRPQHF. The CDR3 nucleotides read TGTGCCAGCAGCCCTGGACAGGGCCGGCCCCAGCATTTT.

This clonotype showed up many times. The chain has TRBV20-1 and TRBJ2-7, with 14 bases aligning to TRBD2. V shed 5 bases and J 6 bases; nucleotides not matched to a gene: 12. The CDR3 spans 16 residues. Germline CDR1 reads DFQATT; CDR2 reads SNEGSKA (reference sequence). As DNA, the CDR3 is TGCAGTGCTTCTCCCCGACTAGCGGGGGGGTCACGCGAGCAGTACTTC. Its translation is CSASPRLAGGSREQYF.

This clonotype appeared a few times. The rearrangement uses TRBV7-2 and TRBJ2-7, with 10 bases that match TRBD2. V lost 0 bases, J lost 7 bases, and 12 bases stayed unmatched. CDR1 is SGHTA and CDR2 is FQGNSA in the germline V gene. CDR3 length: 17 amino acids. The CDR3 nucleotides are TGTGCCAGCAGCTTAGCGCTAAGAGCTAGCGGGGGTCTGGAGCAGTACTTC. Amino acid sequence: CASSLALRASGGLEQYF. The full variable domain, completed using reference TRBV7-2 and TRBJ2-7, is GAGVSQSPSNKVTEKGKDVELRCDPISGHTALYWYRQSLGQGLEFLIYFQGNSAPDKSGLPSDRFSAERTGGSVSTLTIQRTQQEDSAVYLCASSLALRASGGLEQYFGPGTRLTVT.

This sequence joins TRBV5-1 and TRBJ2-1; D perhaps matches TRBD2 (6 bases). Germline values: CDR1 SGHRS, CDR2 YFSETQ. V was clipped by 4 bases and J by 3 bases, with 14 bases between them. The CDR3 has 15 residues. The CDR3 is CASSPAGQNYNEQFF. The CDR3 bases are TGCGCCAGCAGCCCCGCGGGGCAGAACTACAATGAGCAGTTCTTC.

The chain has TRBV28 and TRBJ2-4; the match to TRBD2 covers 9 bases. The trim removed 10 bases at V and 4 bases at J, leaving 14 bases unmatched. There are 16 residues in the CDR3. CDR1 and CDR2 from the germline V gene are MDHEN and SYDVKM. The CDR3: CATAAGLAYGKNIQYF. CDR3 coding DNA: TGTGCCACCGCGGCCGGACTAGCGTATGGGAAAAACATTCAGTACTTC. The variable domain in full, with the rest retrieved from reference TRBV28 and TRBJ2-4, is DVKVTQSSRYLVKRTGEKVFLECVQDMDHENMFWYRQDPGLGLRLIYFSYDVKMKEKGDIPEGYSVSREKKERFSLILESASTNQTSMYLCATAAGLAYGKNIQYFGAGTRLSVL.

This clonotype was recorded at least ten times. This sequence joins TRBV7-8 and TRBJ2-3; 10 bases line up with TRBD1. The CDR3 runs 15 residues. Germline loops: CDR1 SGHVS, CDR2 FQNEAQ. Losses at the gene ends were 2 bases for V and 5 bases for J; bases not matched to a gene: 4. CDR3 protein: CASSLLDRGEDTQYF. The CDR3 nucleotides are TGTGCCAGCAGCTTACTGGACAGGGGGGAAGATACGCAGTATTTT.

Many counts were recorded for this clonotype. The chain has TRBV6-5 and TRBJ1-6, with D possibly being TRBD1 (6 bases). This CDR3 has 17 residues. Per the germline V gene, CDR1 is MNHEY and CDR2 is SVGAGI. V gave up 6 bases and J gave up 9 bases, with 24 bases separating them. CDR3 amino acids: CASSGKALQGLGSPLHF. The DNA for the CDR3 is TGTGCCAGCAGCGGAAAAGCCCTACAGGGTCTCGGTTCACCCCTCCACTTT.

This chain joins TRBV9 and TRBJ2-5; D may be TRBD1 (5 bases). From germline, CDR1 is SGDLS and CDR2 YYNGEE. Trimming shortened V by 3 bases and J by 4 bases, and 16 bases separated the two germline ends. There are 15 residues in the CDR3. CDR3 bases: TGTGCCAGCAGCGAGGGGTTCCAGTTGTCAGAGACCCAGTACTTC. The encoded protein is CASSEGFQLSETQYF.

This clonotype turned up a few times. In DNA, the CDR3 is TGTGCCAGCAATCAGGACTCTGGGGCCAACGTCCTGACTTTC. Translating it yields CASNQDSGANVLTF. The chain uses TRBV6-2 or TRBV6-3 and TRBJ2-6; D unresolved. Trimming shortened V by 7 bases and J by 0 bases, and 7 bases separated the two germline ends. Germline V gene lookup returns CDR1 MNHEY and CDR2 SVGEGT. This CDR3 has 14 residues.

This clonotype turned up a few times. The chain recombines TRBV12-3 or TRBV12-4 with TRBJ2-1; TRBD1 might be the D (6 bases). Trimming took off 10 bases at V and 2 bases at J, with 15 bases between the two ends. The CDR3 has 14 residues. CDR3 amino acids: CATQTGQTYNEQFF. The CDR3 DNA follows: TGTGCCACCCAGACAGGACAAACCTACAATGAGCAGTTCTTC.

The sample holds many counts of this clonotype. The J gene is TRBJ1-1, the V gene TRBV12-3 or TRBV12-4, with 8 bases aligning to TRBD1. The V gene end was trimmed by 5 bases and the J gene end by 4 bases; junction bases not matched to a gene: 3. CDR3 length: 13 residues. The CDR3 is CASSGQGATEAFF. DNA for the CDR3: TGTGCCAGCAGTGGACAGGGCGCCACTGAAGCTTTCTTT.

The V call is TRBV4-3, the J call TRBJ2-3; D may correspond to TRBD1 or TRBD2 (5 bases each). Germline CDR1 is LGHNA and CDR2 is YSLEER. V lost 5 bases and J 0 bases, leaving 12 bases between the germline ends. The CDR3 is 15 amino acids. Here the CDR3 reads CASSGDGASTDTQYF. CDR3 DNA sequence: TGCGCCAGCAGCGGGGACGGAGCTAGCACAGATACGCAGTATTTT.

This clonotype was found many times. J is TRBJ1-2 and V is TRBV7-2; no firm D call. Trimming took 4 bases from V and 3 from J, leaving 15 bases between them. Germline lookup yields CDR1 SGHTA and CDR2 FQGNSA. The CDR3 length is 15 residues. CDR3 in amino acids: CASSSPARAHYGYTF. In nucleotides, the CDR3 is TGTGCCAGCAGCTCTCCCGCGAGGGCCCACTATGGCTACACCTTC. Looking up the rest from reference TRBV7-2 and TRBJ1-2 gives the full variable domain: GAGVSQSPSNKVTEKGKDVELRCDPISGHTALYWYRQSLGQGLEFLIYFQGNSAPDKSGLPSDRFSAERTGGSVSTLTIQRTQQEDSAVYLCASSSPARAHYGYTFGSGTRLTVV.

Many counts were recorded for this clonotype. The rearrangement uses TRBV30 and TRBJ1-5; TRBD1 matches 8 bases. The CDR3 covers 13 residues. Germline CDR1 reads GTSNPN; CDR2 reads SVGIG (reference sequence). The trim removed 5 bases at V and 3 bases at J, leaving 3 bases unmatched. CDR3 nucleotide sequence: TGTGCCTGGGGGGACAGGAACAATCAGCCCCAGCATTTT. Protein: CAWGDRNNQPQHF.

This chain joins TRBV9 and TRBJ2-2; D is perhaps TRBD1 (6 bases). CDR3 length: 15 amino acids. V lost 0 bases and J 5 bases, leaving 11 bases between the germline ends. CDR1 is SGDLS, CDR2 YYNGEE, per germline. CDR3 sequence reads: CASSVAGDGTGELFF. In DNA form, the CDR3 reads TGTGCCAGCAGCGTAGCAGGGGATGGGACCGGGGAGCTGTTTTTT.

This clonotype came up many times. J is TRBJ2-7 and V is TRBV28, with a possible D match to TRBD1 (6 bases). Trimming pared 2 bases from V and 0 bases from J, leaving 29 bases between. Germline-derived CDR1 and CDR2 are MDHEN and SYDVKM. CDR3 length: 21 residues. The DNA of the CDR3 is TGTGCCAGCAGTTTACTTAATTATGTATACCCGACAGGTAACAGCTCCTACGAGCAGTACTTC. Protein sequence: CASSLLNYVYPTGNSSYEQYF.

The sample holds a few counts of this clonotype. V is TRBV10-3 and J is TRBJ1-3; no clear D gene. Germline-derived CDR1 and CDR2 are ENHRY and SYGVKD. CDR3 length: 15 amino acids. V lost 2 bases and J lost 0, with 8 bases in between. The CDR3 region has the DNA TGTGCCATCAGTGAGGAGAGGTCCTCTGGAAACACCATATATTTT. Amino acids: CAISEERSSGNTIYF.

Notes on this clonotype: Possible read error: a much larger clone is one base away. The V gene is TRBV7-6, the J gene TRBJ2-1, with D perhaps matching TRBD2 (6 bases). There are 17 residues in the CDR3. Germline V gene lookup returns CDR1 SGHVS and CDR2 FNYEAQ. CDR3 coding DNA: TGTACCAGCAGCTTAGTTCTCGGGGGTACAATTTACAATGAGCAGTTCTTC. Translated: CTSSLVLGGTIYNEQFF.

This clonotype was seen ten or more times. The chain recombines TRBV4-1 with TRBJ1-1; no reliable D call. This CDR3 spans 14 amino acids. Germline values: CDR1 MGHRA, CDR2 YSYEKL. The germline V and J ends were trimmed by 3 bases and 0 bases, with 8 bases remaining between them. CDR3 nucleotides: TGCGCCAGCAGCCAGCGGTATTTGAACACTGAAGCTTTCTTT. Residues: CASSQRYLNTEAFF.